What follows are 9 T cell receptor beta chains derived from one specimen sequenced in a study of T cell repertoires in cytomegalovirus infection. TCRdb called the reads again in MiXCR, with one record for every CDR3 protein. The sample records about 120,000 distinct CDR3 sequences, about a tenth being singletons. For these TCRs, the target antigens are not known. Sample: PBMCs, sequenced either directly or after in vitro stimulation (not recorded which). These receptors were obtained from a human donor in good health (CMV status not recorded). Some clones in this sample may be carry-over from other donors' samples.

This clonotype was observed many times. The CDR3 nucleotides read TGTGCCAGCAGCCCCGGGGGGGGGTTGAATGAGCAGTTCTTC. It codes for CASSPGGGLNEQFF. The J gene is TRBJ2-1, the V gene TRBV9; 8 bases line up with TRBD2. The CDR3 length is 14 residues. The germline V gene encodes CDR1 SGDLS and CDR2 YYNGEE. V shed 4 bases and J 7 bases; nucleotides not matched to a gene: 7.

This clonotype was found many times. The chain joins TRBV28 to TRBJ1-1; D not certain. This CDR3 comprises 13 residues. CDR1 and CDR2 (germline): MDHEN, SYDVKM. V was cut by 6 bases and J by 1 base, with 9 bases left in between. CDR3 in amino acids: CASRPTPNTEAFF. CDR3 bases: TGTGCCAGCAGACCAACACCGAACACTGAAGCTTTCTTT.

CDR3 sequence reads: CATSDLGGESGELFF. The CDR3 coding sequence is TGTGCCACCAGTGATTTGGGGGGGGAATCCGGGGAGCTGTTTTTT. The chain combines TRBV24-1 with TRBJ2-2, with TRBD2 identical over 7 bases. The V and J ends lost 0 bases and 6 bases, in that order; junction bases with no gene match: 3. This CDR3 has 15 residues. Germline assignment: CDR1 KGHDR and CDR2 SFDVKD.

This clonotype turned up a few times. V is TRBV4-1 and J is TRBJ1-4, with D maybe TRBD1 (6 bases). Trimming left V 5 bases short and J 10 bases short, with 20 bases between. Per germline, CDR1 MGHRA and CDR2 YSYEKL. CDR3 length equals 15 residues. DNA of the CDR3: TGCGCCAGCAGCTATACTTCGGGGGCGGCTGCAAAACTGTTTTTT. Encoded protein: CASSYTSGAAAKLFF.

This clonotype has ten or more counts. J is TRBJ2-2 and V is TRBV12-3 or TRBV12-4; the match to TRBD2 covers 9 bases. After removal of 7 bases from V and 6 bases from J, the junction contained 9 bases not matched to a gene. The CDR3 runs to 15 residues. The DNA for the CDR3 is TGTGCCAGCAAAACAGCGGGAGGTTACGCCGGGGAGCTGTTTTTT. This sequence encodes CASKTAGGYAGELFF.

This clonotype was detected many times. The genes are TRBV7-2 and TRBJ2-3; TRBD2 agrees at 7 bases. Germline V gene sequence: CDR1 SGHTA, CDR2 FQGNSA. The CDR3 sequence is 15 residues long. J was trimmed by 0 bases and V by 5 bases; bases with no gene match: 5. The chain's CDR3 is CASSQRGTSTDTQYF. The CDR3 DNA reads TGTGCCAGCAGCCAGCGGGGAACTAGCACAGATACGCAGTATTTT.

Many counts were recorded for this clonotype. The chain recombines TRBV24-1 with TRBJ1-5; tentative D call: TRBD1 (6 bases). CDR1 is KGHDR, CDR2 SFDVKD, per germline. The V and J ends lost 2 bases and 0 bases respectively, with 13 bases between them. The CDR3 runs 17 residues. Written as DNA, the CDR3 is TGTGCCACCAGTGATTCGCAGGGGACACATAGCAATCAGCCCCAGCATTTT. Amino acids: CATSDSQGTHSNQPQHF.

This clonotype was seen only a few times. The chain combines TRBV6-2 or TRBV6-3 with TRBJ1-2, with TRBD1 identical over 8 bases. With V trimmed by 7 bases and J by 8 bases, 15 bases remained unmatched. The germline V gene encodes CDR1 MNHEY and CDR2 SVGEGT. This CDR3 is built from 15 residues. The CDR3 region has the DNA TGTGCCAGCACCCTTACCCGGGACAGGCTTGGCGGCTACACCTTC. Translated: CASTLTRDRLGGYTF.

DNA for the CDR3: TGTGCCAGCAGTGAAGCGCAAACAAATGAAAAACTGTTTTTT. Translated, it gives CASSEAQTNEKLFF. The rearrangement joins TRBV2 to TRBJ1-4; D is uncertain. Germline V gene lookup returns CDR1 SNHLY and CDR2 FYNNEI. V lost 0 bases, J lost 5 bases, and 7 bases lay in between. CDR3 length: 14 amino acids.